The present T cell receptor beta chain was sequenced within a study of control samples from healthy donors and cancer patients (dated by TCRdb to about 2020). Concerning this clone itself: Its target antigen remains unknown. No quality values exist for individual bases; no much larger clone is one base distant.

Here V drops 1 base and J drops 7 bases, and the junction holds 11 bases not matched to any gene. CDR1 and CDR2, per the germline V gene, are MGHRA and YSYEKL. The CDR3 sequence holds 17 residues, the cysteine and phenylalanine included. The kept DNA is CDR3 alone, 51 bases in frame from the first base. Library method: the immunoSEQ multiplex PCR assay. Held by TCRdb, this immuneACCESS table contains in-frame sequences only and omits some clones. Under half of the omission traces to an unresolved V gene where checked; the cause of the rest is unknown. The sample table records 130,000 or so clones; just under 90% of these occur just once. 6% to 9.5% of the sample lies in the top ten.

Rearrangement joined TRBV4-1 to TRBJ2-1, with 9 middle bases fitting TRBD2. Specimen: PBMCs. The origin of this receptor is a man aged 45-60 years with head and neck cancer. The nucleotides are TGCGCCAGCAGCCAAGGTTCTTTGGCGGGAGGGAGGAATGAGCAGTTCTTC. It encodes CASSQGSLAGGRNEQFF.